The sequence of this T cell receptor beta chain was determined in a study of blood T cell repertoires in COVID-19. The data were produced by immunoSEQ multiplex PCR, yet TCRdb's version contains in-frame clones alone and is incomplete. The sample has 100,000 to 150,000 clones, over 60% seen once; the top ten hold around a third. The sample was peripheral blood. This TCR came from a man aged 35 to 55 with active or convalescent COVID-19.

CDR3 coding DNA: TGTGCCAGCAGCTTGGGGCCACAGGGAGAATCACCCCTCCACTTT. This encodes CASSLGPQGESPLHF. V and J are TRBV5-6 and TRBJ1-6, with D maybe TRBD1 (6 bases). The CDR3 spans 15 residues. V shed 0 bases and J shed 10 bases, with 14 bases lying between them. The V gene's germline CDR1 is SGHDT and CDR2 YYEEEE.